Shown below are 8 T cell receptor beta chains from a single sample sequenced in a study of human T cells and chemical hapten exposure. Described time point: pre-sensitization, week 0. Treatment in this sample: therapeutic diphenylcyclopropenone sensitization with weekly scalp DPC. The authors' total RNA extraction used unfractionated whole blood. TCRdb re-derived calls from the RACE reads in MiXCR, one entry per CDR3 protein. The data hold over 50,000 distinct CDR3 sequences, with roughly 10% observed a single time. The specimen comprised whole blood, sampled in connection with sensitization to the hapten diphenylcyclopropenone (DPC). These receptors all come from a woman under 40 with alopecia areata. Some clones in this sample may be carry-over from other donors' samples.

This chain links TRBV20-1 with TRBJ2-3; no firm D call. This CDR3 has 14 amino acids. Germline values: CDR1 DFQATT, CDR2 SNEGSKA (reference sequence). CDR3 amino acids: CRTPDPNSTDTQYF. CDR3 nucleotide sequence: TGCAGGACCCCCGACCCTAATAGCACAGATACGCAGTATTTT.

This clonotype was detected a few times. CDR3 coding DNA: TGTGCCAGCTCACCACCACTAGCGGGCGAGCAGTACTTC. Translated, it gives CASSPPLAGEQYF. The chain uses TRBV18 and TRBJ2-7; 9 positions match TRBD2. Germline loops: CDR1 KGHSH, CDR2 LQKENI. The trim removed 0 bases at V and 6 bases at J, leaving 0 bases unmatched. The CDR3 has 13 amino acids.

The rearrangement links TRBV11-2 to TRBJ2-7; 7 bases are a match to TRBD2. Germline lookup yields CDR1 SGHAT and CDR2 FQNNGV. The CDR3 totals 13 residues. V lost 5 bases, J lost 6 bases, and 7 bases stayed unmatched. The CDR3 DNA reads TGTGCCAGCAGCCTCGGACTAGAGGGCGAGCAGTACTTC. This translates into CASSLGLEGEQYF. The full variable domain, rest sourced from reference TRBV11-2 and TRBJ2-7, is EAGVAQSPRYKIIEKRQSVAFWCNPISGHATLYWYQQILGQGPKLLIQFQNNGVVDDSQLPKDRFSAERLKGVDSTLKIQPAKLEDSAVYLCASSLGLEGEQYFGPGTRLTVT.

There are a few counts of this clonotype. J is TRBJ1-3 and V is TRBV12-3 or TRBV12-4, with D tentatively TRBD1 (6 bases). This CDR3 comprises 15 residues. V lost 7 bases and J 2 bases, leaving 15 bases between the germline ends. CDR3 in DNA: TGTGCCAGCAACACCCCTTACAGGGCTGGAAACACCATATATTTT. This sequence encodes CASNTPYRAGNTIYF.

This clonotype was found a few times. This chain joins TRBV5-1 and TRBJ2-3; 7 nucleotides align to TRBD2. CDR1 and CDR2 (germline): SGHRS, YFSETQ. The CDR3 has 14 residues. The J segment lost 0 bases and the V segment lost 4 bases, leaving 2 bases of the junction unmatched. CDR3 loop: CASSRGDSTDTQYF. The DNA for the CDR3 is TGCGCCAGCAGCCGGGGGGACAGCACAGATACGCAGTATTTT.

This clonotype was observed at least ten times. This chain joins TRBV6-2 or TRBV6-3 and TRBJ1-1; D ambiguous. Per germline, CDR1 MNHEY and CDR2 SVGEGT. CDR3 length: 14 amino acids. Trimming removed 5 bases from V and 1 base from J, with 11 bases in between. Here the CDR3 DNA reads TGTGCCAGCAGTCGATCCTGGACGAACACTGAAGCTTTCTTT. Protein sequence: CASSRSWTNTEAFF.

In this sample, this clonotype turned up many times. This sequence joins TRBV20-1 and TRBJ1-2; D unresolved. Trimming took 0 bases from V and 5 from J, leaving 13 bases between them. The germline V gene has CDR1 DFQATT and CDR2 SNEGSKA (reference sequence). There are 14 residues in the CDR3. The CDR3 bases are TGCAGTGCTAGAGATTGGGCAGAAGATTATGGCTACACCTTC. This encodes CSARDWAEDYGYTF.

The table lists this clonotype with a count of one. A read error may be the cause here, since a much bigger clone is one base away. The genes are TRBV9 and TRBJ1-6, with D perhaps matching TRBD1 (6 bases). This CDR3 spans 15 amino acids. Germline CDR1 and CDR2: SGDLS and YYNGEE. Trimming removed 0 bases from V and 9 bases from J, with 13 bases in between. The DNA of the CDR3 is TGTGCCAGCAGCGTAGGTACAGGGTGGGCTTCACCCCTCCACTTT. Its protein product is CASSVGTGWASPLHF.